The rows below give T cell receptor beta chains drawn from one sample of a study of identifying expanded T cells in peripheral blood. Method: immunoSEQ multiplex PCR; TCRdb's copy keeps in-frame clones and lacks some. The table has some 93,000 clones, nearly 90% seen once. The sequenced sample consisted of blood. These receptors were collected from a person aged 18-70 years in good health. Both conserved end residues are part of each CDR3. Fields, in order: V gene, J gene, D gene, clone size, CDR3 protein, CDR3 DNA. A D gene is named only where the DNA matches it firmly. Clone sizes are given selectively: once, few, many, or a class where the clone is expanded.

TRBV10-1	TRBJ2-3	NA	NA	CASSEGGGEFTDTQYF	TGCGCCAGCAGTGAAGGGGGGGGCGAGTTCACAGATACGCAGTATTTT
TRBV11-3	TRBJ2-1	NA	NA	CASSLVAGSYNEQFF	TGTGCCAGCAGCTTAGTAGCTGGCTCCTACAATGAGCAGTTCTTC
TRBV7-9	TRBJ1-2	NA	NA	CASSLAPGGHGYTF	TGTGCCAGCAGCTTAGCCCCGGGAGGGCATGGCTACACCTTC
TRBV5-6	TRBJ2-3	NA	NA	CASSLVRSLPTDTQYF	TGTGCCAGCAGCTTGGTTCGCTCCCTACCCACAGATACGCAGTATTTT
TRBV10-1	TRBJ2-7	TRBD1	NA	CASSEFKTGSHEQYF	TGCGCCAGCAGTGAGTTCAAGACAGGGTCCCACGAGCAGTACTTC
TRBV27	TRBJ1-2	NA	NA	CASSIRGFGYGYTF	TGTGCCAGCAGTATCAGAGGGTTCGGTTATGGCTACACCTTC
TRBV2	TRBJ1-2	NA	NA	CASSDPPRGYTF	TGTGCCAGCAGTGACCCCCCCCGTGGCTACACCTTC
TRBV4-2	TRBJ2-3	NA	NA	CASSQNWQGPDTQYF	TGTGCCAGCAGCCAAAATTGGCAGGGCCCAGATACGCAGTATTTT
TRBV5-1	TRBJ1-4	NA	few	CASSLVSGTYEKLFF	TGCGCCAGCAGCTTGGTATCGGGGACATATGAAAAACTGTTTTTT
TRBV30	TRBJ1-4	NA	NA	CAWSFGHNEKLFF	TGTGCCTGGAGTTTCGGACATAATGAAAAACTGTTTTTT
TRBV7-9	TRBJ2-3	TRBD1	once	CASSLVTGGSDTQYF	TGTGCCAGCAGCTTAGTGACAGGGGGCTCAGATACGCAGTATTTT
TRBV19	TRBJ2-7	TRBD1	NA	CASSIRGQGIYEQYF	TGTGCCAGTAGTATAAGAGGACAGGGGATCTACGAGCAGTACTTC
TRBV27	TRBJ1-5	NA	NA	CASSFLYSSNQPQHF	TGTGCCAGCAGTTTTTTGTACAGTTCTAATCAGCCCCAGCATTTT
TRBV7-9	TRBJ2-1	TRBD1	NA	CASSLGPGGEQFF	TGTGCCAGCAGCTTAGGTCCAGGGGGTGAGCAGTTCTTC
TRBV19	TRBJ2-5	TRBD2	NA	CASSPTGLAGGGETQYF	TGTGCCAGTAGTCCGACGGGACTAGCGGGAGGTGGAGAGACCCAGTACTTC
TRBV29-1	TRBJ2-7	NA	NA	CSVEERHRASYEQYF	TGCAGCGTTGAAGAAAGACACAGGGCCTCGTACGAGCAGTACTTC
TRBV7-9	TRBJ2-1	NA	NA	CASSLSGDNEQFF	TGTGCCAGCAGCTTATCCGGAGACAATGAGCAGTTCTTC
TRBV7-6	TRBJ2-7	NA	NA	CASSPNHEQYF	TGTGCCAGCAGCCCCAACCACGAGCAGTACTTC
TRBV15	TRBJ2-1	TRBD1	NA	CATSREWDRGLDEQFF	TGTGCCACCAGCAGAGAATGGGACAGGGGGCTGGATGAGCAGTTCTTC
TRBV19	TRBJ1-2	NA	NA	CASSIGLRGYTF	TGTGCCAGTAGTATCGGCCTCCGTGGCTACACCTTC
TRBV19	TRBJ2-1	NA	once	CASSKSSWVDYNEQFF	TGTGCCAGTAGTAAGTCTTCATGGGTGGACTACAATGAGCAGTTCTTC
TRBV7-9	TRBJ2-7	TRBD1	NA	CASSMGTGLDEQYF	TGTGCCAGCAGCATGGGGACAGGCCTGGACGAGCAGTACTTC
TRBV30	TRBJ1-2	NA	NA	CAWSEQGSHHNYGYTF	TGTGCCTGGAGTGAACAGGGAAGTCATCACAACTATGGCTACACCTTC
TRBV6-1	TRBJ2-3	NA	NA	CASSEVLFTDTQYF	TGTGCCAGCAGTGAAGTTCTGTTCACAGATACGCAGTATTTT
TRBV21-1	TRBJ1-2	NA	NA	CARTVSQEIYGYTF	TGTGCCAGAACCGTTTCCCAGGAAATCTATGGCTACACCTTC
TRBV19	TRBJ1-5	NA	NA	CASSHPRMSNQPQHF	TGTGCCAGTTCCCACCCCCGTATGAGCAATCAGCCCCAGCATTTT
TRBV18	TRBJ1-2	NA	NA	CASSHGQSITLNYGYTF	TGTGCCAGCTCACACGGACAGAGCATAACCCTTAACTATGGCTACACCTTC
TRBV2	TRBJ2-4	TRBD2	once	CASSERRGAKNIQYF	TGTGCCAGCAGTGAAAGGCGGGGGGCCAAAAACATTCAGTACTTC
TRBV14	TRBJ2-7	TRBD1	NA	CASSQVQGARSYEQYF	TGTGCCAGCAGCCAAGTACAGGGGGCTAGGTCCTACGAGCAGTACTTC
TRBV6-5	TRBJ2-7	NA	NA	CASSLDNYEQYF	TGTGCCAGCAGTTTGGACAACTACGAGCAGTACTTC
TRBV14	TRBJ1-2	NA	NA	CASSQDFGRTVGYGYTF	TGTGCCAGCAGCCAAGATTTTGGGCGGACAGTCGGGTATGGCTACACCTTC
TRBV9	TRBJ2-1	NA	NA	CASSVVGDYNEQFF	TGTGCCAGCAGCGTAGTCGGAGATTACAATGAGCAGTTCTTC
TRBV30	TRBJ1-4	NA	NA	CAWSAPGTAEKLFF	TGTGCCTGGAGTGCCCCCGGGACGGCTGAAAAACTGTTTTTT
TRBV6-6	TRBJ2-1	NA	NA	CASSYGPGRNEQFF	TGTGCCAGCAGTTACGGACCAGGCCGCAATGAGCAGTTCTTC
TRBV2	TRBJ1-1	NA	NA	CASSVGVNTEAFF	TGTGCCAGCAGTGTGGGAGTGAACACTGAAGCTTTCTTT
TRBV19	TRBJ1-2	TRBD1	NA	CASSIRTGVYGYTF	TGTGCCAGTAGTATTCGGACAGGGGTCTATGGCTACACCTTC
TRBV7-6	TRBJ2-2	TRBD2	NA	CASSSPFAGGSTGELFF	TGTGCCAGCAGCTCACCCTTTGCGGGGGGGAGCACCGGGGAGCTGTTTTTT
TRBV29-1	TRBJ1-5	NA	NA	CSVAGASNQPQHF	TGCAGCGTTGCCGGGGCTAGCAATCAGCCCCAGCATTTT